This T cell receptor (beta chain) was obtained from a study of blood T cell repertoires in COVID-19. Study context: T cells, B-cell-depleted T cells, or PBMCs supplied cDNA or gDNA.

The germline V gene encodes CDR1 SGDLS and CDR2 YYNGEE. Germline trimming cut 4 bases from V and 5 bases from J; bases unmatched to any gene: 18. This CDR3 comprises 18 residues. Using immunoSEQ multiplex PCR, the repertoire was profiled, and TCRdb retains in-frame clones only, with some absent. Of around 100,000 clones listed, about 89% are singletons. Sequenced material: peripheral blood. The rearrangement joins TRBV9 to TRBJ1-1; 9 bases align to TRBD1. This TCR came from a human donor in a cohort sampled during active COVID-19. The CDR3 nucleotides are TGTGCCAGCAGCCAAACACTGTCAAGAGGGGACAGGGAGACTGAAGCTTTCTTT. Protein: CASSQTLSRGDRETEAFF.